The sequence of this T cell receptor (beta chain) was determined in a study of T cells in Graves' hyperthyroidism and ophthalmopathy. This clonotype has a count of ten or more. What it recognizes is unknown. Researchers amplified the TCR beta CDR3 regions from RNA transcripts. RT-PCR in the first round (using the HTBI primer set) targeted the TCR CDR3. One entry per CDR3 protein results from TCRdb running MiXCR on the multiplex PCR reads. This table holds 250,000 to 400,000 distinct CDR3 sequences, around 13% found once. Reasons for excluding patients were uncontrolled infection, other autoimmune disease, pregnancy or lactation. Broader study findings: A model of 13 V-J pairs discriminated ophthalmopathy from stable hyperthyroidism.

CDR1 and CDR2 from the germline V gene are KGHDR and SFDVKD. V was pared by 6 bases and J by 1 base, with 14 bases between. The CDR3 consists of 15 residues. Sample: blood. The chain uses TRBV24-1 and TRBJ2-5; D unclear. This receptor was taken from a woman aged 40 to 55 with Graves' ophthalmopathy. The CDR3 loop is CATSYHIGSQETQYF. DNA for the CDR3: TGTGCCACCAGTTATCACATTGGTTCCCAAGAGACCCAGTACTTC.